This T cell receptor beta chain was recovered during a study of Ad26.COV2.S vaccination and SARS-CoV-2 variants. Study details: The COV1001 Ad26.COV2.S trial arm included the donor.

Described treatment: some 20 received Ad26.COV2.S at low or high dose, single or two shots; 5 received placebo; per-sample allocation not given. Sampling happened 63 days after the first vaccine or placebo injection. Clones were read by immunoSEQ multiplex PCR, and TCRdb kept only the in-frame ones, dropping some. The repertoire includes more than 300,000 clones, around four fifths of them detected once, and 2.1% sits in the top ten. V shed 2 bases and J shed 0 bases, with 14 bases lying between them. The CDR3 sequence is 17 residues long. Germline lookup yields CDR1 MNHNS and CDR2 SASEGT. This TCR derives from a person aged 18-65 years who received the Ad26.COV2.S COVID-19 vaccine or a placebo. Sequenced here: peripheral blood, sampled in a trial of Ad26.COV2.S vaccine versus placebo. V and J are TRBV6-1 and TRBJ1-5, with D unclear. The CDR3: CASSELGQWGSNQPQHF. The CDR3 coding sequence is TGTGCCAGCAGTGAACTAGGGCAATGGGGTAGCAATCAGCCCCAGCATTTT.